The 27 T cell receptor beta chains below all came from one sample that was sequenced in a study of shared T cell receptors in the human thymus. Profiling relied on immunoSEQ multiplex PCR, and the TCRdb table lists in-frame clones only, not all of them. The sample yields about 380,000 clones, 95% seen once. The sequenced material came from thymocytes. Source of these receptors: a human donor.

V gene TRBV28 combines with J gene TRBJ2-1; unclear D gene. V lost 2 bases and J 10 bases, leaving 6 bases between the germline ends. Germline V gene sequence: CDR1 MDHEN, CDR2 SYDVKM. The CDR3 covers 11 residues. The CDR3 loop is CASSLSTEQFF. CDR3 bases: TGTGCCAGCAGTTTAAGTACAGAGCAGTTCTTC.

This clone came up a few times. This chain connects TRBV7-3 to TRBJ2-7; TRBD1 aligns across 8 bases. Germline lookup yields CDR1 SGHTA and CDR2 FQGTGA. Unmatched junction bases numbered 6, after V lost 4 bases and J lost 4 bases. This CDR3 comprises 14 residues. DNA of the CDR3: TGTGCCAGCAGCTCACGGGACAGGAATTACGAGCAGTACTTC. Residues: CASSSRDRNYEQYF.

The chain links TRBV18 to TRBJ2-7; 8 nucleotides match TRBD2. Germline V gives CDR1 KGHSH, CDR2 LQKENI. CDR3 length: 14 amino acids. V lost 6 bases and J lost 1; bases outside the gene matches: 5. CDR3 amino acids: CASSVAGRSYEQYF. The CDR3 region has the DNA TGTGCCAGCTCCGTAGCGGGACGTTCCTACGAGCAGTACTTC.

The chain links TRBV5-1 to TRBJ2-3; TRBD2 agrees at 7 bases. Per the germline V gene, CDR1 is SGHRS and CDR2 is YFSETQ. This CDR3 has 13 amino acids. J was trimmed by 5 bases and V by 4 bases; bases with no gene match: 4. The CDR3, as DNA: TGCGCCAGCAGCGGGAGGGCCGGAGATACGCAGTATTTT. Amino acid sequence: CASSGRAGDTQYF.

The genes are TRBV4-1 and TRBJ2-3, with 9 bases lining up with TRBD2. V lost 4 bases, J lost 3 bases, and 14 bases stayed unmatched. Germline V CDR1 and CDR2: MGHRA, YSYEKL. The CDR3 runs to 18 residues. CDR3 coding DNA: TGCGCCAGCAGCCTCGCCCCGACCTCAGCGGGGGGTACAGATACGCAGTATTTT. Translating it yields CASSLAPTSAGGTDTQYF.

The chain is built from TRBV6-5 and TRBJ1-2; possibly TRBD1 for D (5 bases). This CDR3 spans 12 amino acids. V lost 2 bases and J lost 5, with 6 bases in between. Looked up from germline, CDR1 is MNHEY and CDR2 is SVGAGI. CDR3 residues: CASSYKGYGYTF. In DNA form, the CDR3 reads TGTGCCAGCAGTTACAAGGGGTATGGCTACACCTTC.

The chain links TRBV7-2 to TRBJ1-1, with TRBD1 matching 9 bases. This CDR3 has 15 amino acids. The J segment lost 3 bases and the V segment lost 5 bases, leaving 7 bases of the junction unmatched. Germline-derived CDR1 and CDR2 are SGHTA and FQGNSA. As DNA, the CDR3 is TGTGCCAGCAGCCCACGGGACAGGGTTCACACTGAAGCTTTCTTT. Protein product: CASSPRDRVHTEAFF.

This clone was seen just once. This chain joins TRBV9 and TRBJ2-7; D is unresolved. The length of the CDR3 is 15 residues. V was trimmed by 3 bases and J by 2 bases, leaving 15 bases between them. Germline V gene data show CDR1 as SGDLS and CDR2 as YYNGEE. The CDR3 DNA follows: TGTGCCAGCAGCGCGTCCCGGCAGACGGCCTACGAGCAGTACTTC. Its translation is CASSASRQTAYEQYF.

In nucleotides, the CDR3 is TGTGCCAGCAGCCAAGTGATAGTAACACCGAGGGATGAGCAGTTCTTC. Encoded protein: CASSQVIVTPRDEQFF. The V and J genes are TRBV4-2 and TRBJ2-1, with D perhaps TRBD2 (5 bases). The V gene lost 1 base and the J gene lost 8 bases, with 18 bases spanning the gap. CDR1 and CDR2 (germline): LGHNA, YNFKEQ. The CDR3 spans 16 residues.

V is TRBV7-2 and J is TRBJ2-7; 7 bases align to TRBD2. Germline V gene sequence: CDR1 SGHTA, CDR2 FQGNSA. The CDR3 length is 14 residues. Trimming took 6 bases from V and 2 from J; bases not matched to a gene: 7. CDR3 loop: CASRPASGTYEQYF. The CDR3 DNA reads as TGTGCCAGCAGGCCCGCTAGCGGAACCTACGAGCAGTACTTC.

CDR3 nucleotide sequence: TGTGCCAGTAGTATGAAGGACCCCGGTAAGGGCTACGAGCAGTACTTC. Its translation is CASSMKDPGKGYEQYF. The chain joins TRBV19 to TRBJ2-7; D unresolved. The V gene's germline CDR1 is LNHDA and CDR2 SQIVND (reference sequence). V was shortened by 3 bases and J by 3 bases, with 18 bases between the two germline ends. The CDR3 covers 16 residues.

The J gene is TRBJ2-1, the V gene TRBV27; TRBD2 matches at 14 bases. Germline V gives CDR1 MNHEY, CDR2 SMNVEV (reference sequence). The trim removed 1 base at V and 8 bases at J, leaving 10 bases unmatched. This CDR3 is 18 amino acids long. CDR3 sequence: CASSLFEGLAGVHDEQFF. For the CDR3, the DNA is TGTGCCAGCAGTTTATTTGAGGGACTAGCGGGAGTTCACGATGAGCAGTTCTTC.

The chain is built from TRBV4-3 and TRBJ2-6; D gene uncertain. Germline V CDR1 and CDR2: LGHNA, YSLEER. The V end was cut by 1 base, the J end by 2 bases, with 12 bases between. The CDR3 spans 17 residues. Here the CDR3 DNA reads TGCGCCAGCAGCCAAGTGATGGGGTCTACTGGGGCCAACGTCCTGACTTTC. It encodes CASSQVMGSTGANVLTF.

This sequence joins TRBV28 and TRBJ1-1; D is possibly TRBD1 (5 bases). This CDR3 spans 14 amino acids. Germline V CDR1 and CDR2: MDHEN, SYDVKM. With 6 bases removed from V and 10 bases from J, the gap between germline ends came to 21 bases. CDR3 DNA: TGTGCCAGCAGGCCTTTCTACAGGTTGCTTGGAGCTTTCTTT. This sequence encodes CASRPFYRLLGAFF.

The chain links TRBV15 to TRBJ1-2, with D possibly being TRBD1 (5 bases). Germline V gene lookup returns CDR1 LNHNV and CDR2 YYDKDF (reference sequence). CDR3 length equals 16 residues. V was pared by 5 bases and J by 8 bases, with 24 bases between. The CDR3 is CATSPRRGPGNWGYTF. The CDR3 DNA follows: TGTGCCACCAGCCCCCGAAGGGGACCGGGGAACTGGGGCTACACCTTC.

J is TRBJ1-1 and V is TRBV15; D perhaps matches TRBD1 (5 bases). Trimming pared 0 bases from V and 2 bases from J, leaving 13 bases between. CDR1 is LNHNV and CDR2 is YYDKDF in the germline V gene (reference sequence). CDR3 size: 16 residues. The CDR3 DNA sequence: TGTGCCACCAGCAGAGAGCCAGGGAGAGCAAACACTGAAGCTTTCTTT. Its protein is CATSREPGRANTEAFF.

V usage is TRBV18 and J usage is TRBJ2-7, with D possibly matching TRBD1 (5 bases). Germline V gives CDR1 KGHSH, CDR2 LQKENI. This CDR3 contains 13 residues. V shed 2 bases and J shed 3 bases, with 8 bases lying between them. The CDR3 bases are TGTGCCAGCTCACCAACCGACAGCTACGAGCAGTACTTC. Translation: CASSPTDSYEQYF.

This chain uses TRBV28 with TRBJ2-7; D assignment may be TRBD1 or TRBD2 (5 bases each). The germline CDR1 and CDR2 sequences are MDHEN and SYDVKM. V lost 6 bases, J lost 3 bases, and 15 bases lay in between. The CDR3 spans 14 residues. CDR3 bases: TGTGCCAGCAGATCGGGACCCCAGCGCTACGAGCAGTACTTC. Translated, it gives CASRSGPQRYEQYF. The entire variable domain, with the rest obtained from reference TRBV28 and TRBJ2-7, is as follows: DVKVTQSSRYLVKRTGEKVFLECVQDMDHENMFWYRQDPGLGLRLIYFSYDVKMKEKGDIPEGYSVSREKKERFSLILESASTNQTSMYLCASRSGPQRYEQYFGPGTRLTVT.

The chain couples TRBV14 to TRBJ2-1; 11 bases agree with TRBD2. Germline V gives CDR1 SGHDN, CDR2 FVKESK. V shed 0 bases and J 5 bases; nucleotides not matched to a gene: 12. The CDR3 is 19 residues long. CDR3 protein: CASSQETSGRPQGHNEQFF. The CDR3 region has the DNA TGTGCCAGCAGCCAAGAAACTAGCGGGAGACCGCAAGGCCACAATGAGCAGTTCTTC.

The chain has TRBV5-4 and TRBJ2-1; 7 positions match TRBD2. The CDR3 contains 15 residues. Per the germline V gene, CDR1 is SGHNT and CDR2 is YYREEE (reference sequence). J lost 3 bases, V lost 7 bases, and 10 bases had no gene match. In DNA, the CDR3 is TGTGCCAGCCAGGGAGGGCGGGAGATCTACAATGAGCAGTTCTTC. It translates to CASQGGREIYNEQFF.

This chain links TRBV5-5 with TRBJ1-4; 7 bases agree with TRBD1. The CDR3 loop spans 14 amino acids. Per the germline V gene, CDR1 is SGHKS and CDR2 is YYEKEE (reference sequence). V lost 0 bases to trimming and J lost 8 bases; unmatched junction nucleotides: 4. In nucleotides, the CDR3 is TGTGCCAGCAGCTTGGGAGACAGGGCAGAAAAACTGTTTTTT. Residues: CASSLGDRAEKLFF.

This clone was counted a single time. The chain links TRBV7-9 to TRBJ1-2; 7 bases align to TRBD1. Germline V gene lookup returns CDR1 SEHNR and CDR2 FQNEAQ (reference sequence). This CDR3 is built from 14 residues. V was pared by 1 base and J by 2 bases, with 1 base of the junction left unmatched. The chain's CDR3 is CASSLGDRNYGYTF. CDR3 sequence (DNA): TGTGCCAGCAGCTTAGGGGACAGAAACTATGGCTACACCTTC.

CDR3 nucleotide sequence: TGTGCCAGTAGTCCAAAGGGCGGGAGGTCGTCCGGGGAGCTGTTTTTT. Its translation: CASSPKGGRSSGELFF. The gene calls are TRBV19 and TRBJ2-2; TRBD2 matches at 8 bases. The CDR3 runs to 16 residues. V gave up 5 bases and J gave up 6 bases; unmatched junction bases: 11. From germline, CDR1 is LNHDA and CDR2 SQIVND (reference sequence).

The chain has TRBV28 and TRBJ2-1; 12 bases fit TRBD2. This CDR3 spans 18 amino acids. Looked up from germline, CDR1 is MDHEN and CDR2 is SYDVKM. V trimming: 6 bases; J trimming: 7 bases; junction bases outside the gene matches: 16. CDR3 bases: TGTGCCAGCAGCGATCCCACTGTACTAGCGGGAGGTAGTAATGAGCAGTTCTTC. Protein: CASSDPTVLAGGSNEQFF.

This chain links TRBV2 with TRBJ2-5; 11 bases align to TRBD2. The J segment lost 4 bases and the V segment lost 5 bases, leaving 6 bases of the junction unmatched. Germline-derived CDR1 and CDR2 are SNHLY and FYNNEI. The CDR3 runs 15 residues. CDR3 amino acids: CASSFIAGGLETQYF. The DNA for the CDR3 is TGTGCCAGCAGTTTTATAGCGGGAGGGTTAGAGACCCAGTACTTC.

With respect to this clone: Other DNA sequences from this sample encode an identical CDR3 as well. The V and J genes are TRBV27 and TRBJ2-7; no clear D gene. The CDR3 length is 12 residues. Trimming took 5 bases from V and 1 from J, leaving 6 bases between them. Germline loops: CDR1 MNHEY, CDR2 SMNVEV (reference sequence). CDR3 sequence (DNA): TGTGCCAGCAGTCCATCATCCTACGAGCAGTACTTC. Translating it yields CASSPSSYEQYF.

The gene calls are TRBV10-2 and TRBJ2-7, with 8 bases that match TRBD2. J lost 4 bases, V lost 8 bases, and 13 bases had no gene match. Germline CDR1 reads WSHSY; CDR2 reads SAAADI. The CDR3 has 15 residues. The chain's CDR3 is CASSYGPGLAYEQYF. In DNA, the CDR3 is TGCGCCAGCTCCTATGGTCCCGGACTAGCTTACGAGCAGTACTTC.